This T cell receptor beta chain was sequenced in a study of blood T cells in healthy people across ages. This clonotype has only one observation. This clone may be a read error of a much larger clone one base away. The use of a sample-barcoded 5' primer and a J-beta primer mix characterized a second PCR of roughly 6 to 12 cycles. The template-switch adaptor was a 5' adaptor with 12 random nucleotides. It tagged each cDNA molecule. TCRdb ran MiXCR on the 5' RACE reads and lists one entry per CDR3 protein. The sample holds some 1.5 million distinct CDR3 sequences; 28% are singletons and the top ten take roughly 8%. Whenever a sample was processed, at least 6 million PBMCs were isolated. Total RNA amounts of at least 5.5 micrograms were extracted per sample. Germline loops: CDR1 LGHNA, CDR2 YSLEER. The CDR3 spans 16 residues. V lost 4 bases, J lost 7 bases, and 12 bases stayed unmatched.

The TCR originated in a woman aged 25-40 years in good health. The rearrangement joins TRBV4-3 to TRBJ2-1, with 8 bases aligning to TRBD2. Material: blood. CDR3 sequence: CASSLDSGGRENEQFF. In DNA form, the CDR3 reads TGCGCCAGCAGCCTAGATTCGGGAGGGAGAGAAAATGAGCAGTTCTTC.